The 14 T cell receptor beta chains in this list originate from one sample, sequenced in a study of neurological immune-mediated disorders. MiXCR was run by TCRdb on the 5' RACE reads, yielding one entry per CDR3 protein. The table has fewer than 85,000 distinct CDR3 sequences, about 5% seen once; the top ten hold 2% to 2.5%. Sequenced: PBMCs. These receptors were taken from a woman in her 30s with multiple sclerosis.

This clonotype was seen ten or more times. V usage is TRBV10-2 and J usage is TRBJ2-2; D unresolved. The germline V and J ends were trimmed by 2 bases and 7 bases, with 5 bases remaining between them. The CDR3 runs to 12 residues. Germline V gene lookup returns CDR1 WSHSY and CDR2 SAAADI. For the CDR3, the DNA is TGCGCCAGCAGTGAGACCGACGGGGAGCTGTTTTTT. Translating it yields CASSETDGELFF.

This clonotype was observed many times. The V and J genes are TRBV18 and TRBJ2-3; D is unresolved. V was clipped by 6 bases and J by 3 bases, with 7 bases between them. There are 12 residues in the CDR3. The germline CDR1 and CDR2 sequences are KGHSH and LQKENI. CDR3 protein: CASSPVTDTQYF. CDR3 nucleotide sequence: TGTGCCAGCTCCCCCGTGACAGATACGCAGTATTTT. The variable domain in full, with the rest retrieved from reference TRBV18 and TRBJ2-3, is NAGVMQNPRHLVRRRGQEARLRCSPMKGHSHVYWYRQLPEEGLKFMVYLQKENIIDESGMPKERFSAEFPKEGPSILRIQQVVRGDSAAYFCASSPVTDTQYFGPGTRLTVL.

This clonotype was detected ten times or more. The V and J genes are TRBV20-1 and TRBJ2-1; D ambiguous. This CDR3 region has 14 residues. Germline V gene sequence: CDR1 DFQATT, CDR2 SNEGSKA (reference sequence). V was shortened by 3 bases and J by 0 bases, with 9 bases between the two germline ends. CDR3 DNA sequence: TGCAGTGCTAGTATTACAAGCTCCTACAATGAGCAGTTCTTC. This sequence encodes CSASITSSYNEQFF.

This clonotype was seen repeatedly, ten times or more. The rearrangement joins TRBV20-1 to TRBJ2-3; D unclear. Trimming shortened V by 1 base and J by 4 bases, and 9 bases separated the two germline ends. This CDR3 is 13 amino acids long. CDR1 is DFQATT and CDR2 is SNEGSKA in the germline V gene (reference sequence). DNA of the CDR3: TGCAGTGCTAGAGGAGCATTACCAGATACGCAGTATTTT. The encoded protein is CSARGALPDTQYF.

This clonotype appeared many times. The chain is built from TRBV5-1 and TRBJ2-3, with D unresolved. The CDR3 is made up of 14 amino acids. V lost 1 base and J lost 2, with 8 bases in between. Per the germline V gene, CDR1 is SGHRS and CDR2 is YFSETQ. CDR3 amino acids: CASSLSRLTDTQYF. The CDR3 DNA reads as TGCGCCAGCAGCTTGAGTCGCCTCACAGATACGCAGTATTTT.

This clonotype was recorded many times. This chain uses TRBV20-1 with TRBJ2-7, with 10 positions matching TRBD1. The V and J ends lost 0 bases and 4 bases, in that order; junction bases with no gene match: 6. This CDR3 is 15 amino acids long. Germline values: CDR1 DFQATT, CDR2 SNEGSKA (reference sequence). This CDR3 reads CSARETGGNRYEQYF. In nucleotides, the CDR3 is TGCAGTGCTAGAGAGACAGGGGGCAATCGGTACGAGCAGTACTTC.

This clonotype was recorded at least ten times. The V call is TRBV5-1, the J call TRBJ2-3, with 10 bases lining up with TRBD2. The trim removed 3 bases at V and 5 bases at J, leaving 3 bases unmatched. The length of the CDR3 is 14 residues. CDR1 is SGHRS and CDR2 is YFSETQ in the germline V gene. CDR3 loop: CASSSAGGQDTQYF. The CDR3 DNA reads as TGCGCCAGCAGCTCAGCGGGGGGGCAAGATACGCAGTATTTT.

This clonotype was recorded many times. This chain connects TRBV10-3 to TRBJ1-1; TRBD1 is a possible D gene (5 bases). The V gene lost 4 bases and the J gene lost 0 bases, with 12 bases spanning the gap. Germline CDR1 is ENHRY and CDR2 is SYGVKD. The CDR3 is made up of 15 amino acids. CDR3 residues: CAISGGTAMNTEAFF. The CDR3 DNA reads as TGTGCCATCAGTGGGGGGACGGCGATGAACACTGAAGCTTTCTTT.

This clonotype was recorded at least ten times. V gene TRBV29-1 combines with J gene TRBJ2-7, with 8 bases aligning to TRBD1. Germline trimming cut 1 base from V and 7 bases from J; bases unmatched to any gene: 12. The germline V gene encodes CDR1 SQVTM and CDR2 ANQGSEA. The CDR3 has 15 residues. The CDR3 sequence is CSVEVKGDRRREQYF. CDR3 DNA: TGCAGCGTTGAAGTCAAAGGGGACAGGCGTAGGGAGCAGTACTTC.

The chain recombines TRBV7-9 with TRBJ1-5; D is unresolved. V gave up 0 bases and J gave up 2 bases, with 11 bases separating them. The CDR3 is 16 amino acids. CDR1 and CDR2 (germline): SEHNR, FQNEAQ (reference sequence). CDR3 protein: CASSLATPEGNQPQHF. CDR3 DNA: TGTGCCAGCAGCTTAGCGACCCCGGAAGGCAATCAGCCCCAGCATTTT.

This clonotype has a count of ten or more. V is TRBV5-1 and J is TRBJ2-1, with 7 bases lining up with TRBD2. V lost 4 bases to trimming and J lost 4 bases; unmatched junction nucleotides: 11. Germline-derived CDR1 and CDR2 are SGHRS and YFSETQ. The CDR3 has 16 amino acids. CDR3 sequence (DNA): TGCGCCAGCAGCCGAATCAGGGAGGGATTGTACAATGAGCAGTTCTTC. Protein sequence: CASSRIREGLYNEQFF. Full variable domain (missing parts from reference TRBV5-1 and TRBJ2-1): KAGVTQTPRYLIKTRGQQVTLSCSPISGHRSVSWYQQTPGQGLQFLFEYFSETQRNKGNFPGRFSGRQFSNSRSEMNVSTLELGDSALYLCASSRIREGLYNEQFFGPGTRLTVL.

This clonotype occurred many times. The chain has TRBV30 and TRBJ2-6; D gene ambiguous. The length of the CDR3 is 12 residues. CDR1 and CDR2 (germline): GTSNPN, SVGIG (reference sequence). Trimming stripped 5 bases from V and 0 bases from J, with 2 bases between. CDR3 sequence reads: CAWASGANVLTF. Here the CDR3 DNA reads TGTGCCTGGGCCTCTGGGGCCAACGTCCTGACTTTC.

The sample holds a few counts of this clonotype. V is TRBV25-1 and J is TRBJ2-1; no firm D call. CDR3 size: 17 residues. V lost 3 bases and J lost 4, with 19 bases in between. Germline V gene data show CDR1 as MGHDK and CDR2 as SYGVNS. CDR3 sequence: CASSEGKGTTLYNEQFF. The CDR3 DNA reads TGTGCCAGCAGTGAGGGCAAGGGCACAACTTTATACAATGAGCAGTTCTTC.

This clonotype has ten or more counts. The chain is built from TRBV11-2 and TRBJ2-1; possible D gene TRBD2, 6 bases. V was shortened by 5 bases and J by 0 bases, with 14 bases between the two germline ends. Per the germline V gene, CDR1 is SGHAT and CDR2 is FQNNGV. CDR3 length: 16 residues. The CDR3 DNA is TGTGCCAGCAGCCAGGGCTGGGGGGTCTCCTACAATGAGCAGTTCTTC. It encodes CASSQGWGVSYNEQFF.